These T cell receptor beta chains were read from a single sample in a study of graft-versus-host responses after intestinal transplantation. Some clones are missing from TCRdb's copy, which holds only in-frame ones; the method was immunoSEQ multiplex PCR. The sample holds under 100,000 clones, 90% seen once. The material was PBMCs, obtained around 68 weeks after intestinal transplant. All receptors come from a human patient who received an intestinal transplant, so some T cells may come from the graft donor. Each CDR3 is given without its conserved first and last residue.

CDR3: ASSFVGPPAEAF
V: TRBV7-2
length: 12

CDR3: ASSYGTGPPATNEKLF
V: TRBV9
length: 16

CDR3: AISEGAWDEQY
V: TRBV10-3
length: 11

CDR3: ASTFLRQTNTEAF
V: TRBV6-1
length: 13

CDR3: ASTLPGTGANVLT
V: TRBV7-8
length: 13

CDR3: ASSYLLGAF
V: TRBV6-6
length: 9

CDR3: ASSLRLGGETQY
V: TRBV27
length: 12

CDR3: ASSDSDSNYGYT
V: TRBV6-5
length: 12

CDR3: ASTSGEITQETQY
V: TRBV6-1
length: 13

CDR3: ASSPPRGPTDTQY
V: TRBV7-9
length: 13

CDR3: ASSQAGGPYNEQF
V: TRBV4-1
length: 13

CDR3: ASSLGFGGAF
V: TRBV11-2
length: 10

CDR3: ASRVRSLSSYEQY
V: TRBV5-1
length: 13

CDR3: ASSAWGSGNTIY
V: TRBV5-6
length: 12

CDR3: ASSAQGNWDTQY
V: TRBV9
length: 12

CDR3: ASSYRTGGGEDEQF
V: TRBV6-5
length: 14

CDR3: ASRGEGSPLH
V: TRBV19
length: 10

CDR3: ASSQEPGTEPFISYEQY
V: TRBV14
length: 17

CDR3: AIRGAEAF
V: TRBV10-3
length: 8

CDR3: ASGFLQGAYNEQF
V: TRBV12-5
length: 13